This note documents a single T cell receptor beta chain sequence. What it binds is not known. This entry comes from a study of shared clonotypes between healthy human individuals. Study details: Three plates were used per donor for CD4 naive, three for CD4 memory, two for CD8 naive and one for CD8 memory. Study-wide results and caveats: Among donors, the sharing of clonotypes was expected to be influenced by sequencing depth. On the whole, naive subsets had larger estimated richness than memory subsets had.

This CDR3 comprises 16 residues. With V trimmed by 0 bases and J by 4 bases, 7 bases remained unmatched. Germline values: CDR1 MDHEN, CDR2 SYDVKM. TCRdb's copy holds only in-frame clones and misses some; the assay was immunoSEQ multiplex PCR. There are about 1.5 million clones in the sample; approximately 98% occur only once, and about 0.45% lies in the top ten. Sequencing used naive CD4+ T cells sorted from blood. Subset defined: CD45RA+ positively selected. The clonotype comes from a man aged 30 to 45 in good health. The V and J genes are TRBV28 and TRBJ1-2; TRBD1 matches at 8 bases. Here the CDR3 DNA reads TGTGCCAGCAGTTTATGGGACAGGGCCCAATCCTATGGCTACACCTTC. Encoded protein: CASSLWDRAQSYGYTF.